The entry that follows covers one T cell receptor (beta chain) sequence. CDR3 size: 13 residues. Trimming cost V 4 bases and J 7 bases; bases outside gene matches: 6. The germline gives CDR1 SEHNR, CDR2 FQNEAQ (reference sequence). Profiling relied on immunoSEQ multiplex PCR, and the TCRdb table lists in-frame clones only, not all of them. The data hold over 150,000 clones, with about nine tenths observed a single time. This sample was taken from a study of T cell responses to AZD1222 COVID-19 vaccine. This clonotype was sampled from an adult in good health. The chain combines TRBV7-9 with TRBJ1-2; 7 bases line up with TRBD1. The sample was peripheral blood, taken on day 0 of AZD1222 vaccination. The CDR3 DNA sequence: TGTGCCAGCAGCTACCAGGGGGAGGCTGGCTACACCTTC. Translating it yields CASSYQGEAGYTF.